These T cell receptor beta chains were read from a single sample in a study of blood T cells in healthy people across ages. TCRdb itself ran the 5' RACE reads through MiXCR, one entry per CDR3 protein. The table has about 580,000 distinct CDR3 sequences, roughly 48% seen once. Sequencing was done on a sample of blood. These receptors were taken from a man at least 80 years old in good health. Both conserved end residues are part of each CDR3. The D gene is left open where the match is weak. Clone size is not always given. Where it is, it says once, few, many or a class for expanded clones.

-,few,TRBJ1-5,TRBV7-9,TGTGCCAGCAGCCCAGAGGGAGGATCTGGCACCCAGCATTTT,CASSPEGGSGTQHF
TRBD2,-,TRBJ2-7,TRBV5-1,TGCGCCAGCAGCAGAGGCGTGGCTAGCGGGAGTCGGGACGAGCAGTACTTC,CASSRGVASGSRDEQYF
-,-,TRBJ2-1,TRBV2,TGTGCCAGCCTCCGGGACCAGTCCTACAATGAGCAGTTCTTC,CASLRDQSYNEQFF
-,-,TRBJ1-1,TRBV27,TGTGCCAGCAGTTTATCCTACACAGTGAACACTGAAGCTTTCTTT,CASSLSYTVNTEAFF
-,-,TRBJ1-6,TRBV27,TGTGCCAGCAGTTTGCCGGGGCTAATTGGACCCCTCCACTTT,CASSLPGLIGPLHF
-,once,TRBJ1-4,TRBV2,TGTGCCAGCAGTCGAGGGGAGGAAAAACTGTTTTTT,CASSRGEEKLFF
-,few,TRBJ2-1,TRBV20-1,TGCAGTGCTAGGAGGGACTCAGAATGGCAGTTCTTC,CSARRDSEWQFF
TRBD1,-,TRBJ2-7,TRBV20-1,TGCAGTGCTAGAACCGGGACAGCCGATGAGTACGAGCAGTACTTC,CSARTGTADEYEQYF
TRBD1,-,TRBJ2-7,TRBV25-1,TGTGCCAGCGCCGGGACAGGGCCCTACGAGCAGTACTTC,CASAGTGPYEQYF
TRBD1,-,TRBJ2-5,TRBV5-1,TGCGCCAGCAGCGATCCCCGGACAGGGATGAAGGGGACCCAGTACTTC,CASSDPRTGMKGTQYF